The 21 T cell receptor beta chains below come from one sample, sequenced in a study of CD8+CD57+ T cells in acquired aplastic anemia. Sequencing was done on patients that had shown CD8+CD57+ cell expansion by flow cytometry. Profiling that covered TCR beta VDJ and CDR3 relied on genomic DNA as its template. TCRdb recomputed calls from the reads with MiXCR, one row per CDR3 protein. This table holds tens of thousands of distinct CDR3 sequences, approximately 57% found once. What was sequenced was sorted CD4+, CD8+, or CD8+CD57+ T cells (not recorded which) from PBMCs. These receptors all stem from a human donor with aplastic anemia.

This rearrangement joins TRBV20-1 to TRBJ2-1, with 13 bases that match TRBD2. Germline V gives CDR1 DFQATT, CDR2 SNEGSKA (reference sequence). V lost 5 bases and J lost 9; bases outside the gene matches: 7. The CDR3 sequence is 14 residues long. CDR3 sequence: CSARLAGGTVEQFF. CDR3 in DNA: TGCAGTGCTCGACTAGCGGGAGGTACGGTTGAGCAGTTCTTC.

The rearrangement uses TRBV7-9 and TRBJ1-1; a possible D gene is TRBD1 (6 bases). The V gene's germline CDR1 is SEHNR and CDR2 FQNEAQ (reference sequence). The CDR3 extends over 14 amino acids. V was trimmed by 1 base and J by 5 bases, leaving 11 bases between them. The CDR3 coding sequence is TGTGCCAGCAGCTTAGACAGGGAGGTTACTGAAGCTTTCTTT. This translates into CASSLDREVTEAFF.

The chain joins TRBV3-1 to TRBJ2-5; D assignment may be TRBD1 or TRBD2 (5 bases each). Germline V gene sequence: CDR1 LGHDT, CDR2 YNNKEL (reference sequence). Trimming stripped 4 bases from V and 4 bases from J, with 19 bases between. The CDR3 is 16 residues long. The CDR3: CASSPRRRGKGETQYF. In nucleotides, the CDR3 is TGTGCCAGCAGCCCGCGTCGCCGGGGCAAGGGAGAGACCCAGTACTTC.

This chain uses TRBV20-1 with TRBJ1-2; D not certain. Per germline, CDR1 DFQATT and CDR2 SNEGSKA (reference sequence). V was cut by 4 bases and J by 6 bases, with 15 bases left in between. CDR3 size: 13 residues. The CDR3 bases are TGCAGTGCTAACCTTTTAAGGCGGAATGGCTACACCTTC. It specifies CSANLLRRNGYTF.

This rearrangement joins TRBV29-1 to TRBJ2-1; 8 bases agree with TRBD2. Germline-derived CDR1 and CDR2 are SQVTM and ANQGSEA. V lost 8 bases, J lost 9 bases, and 15 bases stayed unmatched. The CDR3 totals 14 residues. DNA of the CDR3: TGCAGCAGCCAAAGAGCGGGGGCTGGGGGTGAGCAGTTCTTC. Translating gives CSSQRAGAGGEQFF.

The chain is built from TRBV15 and TRBJ2-3, with D possibly being TRBD1 or TRBD2 (5 bases each). In germline, CDR1 is LNHNV, CDR2 YYDKDF (reference sequence). The ends were cut back, 3 bases at V and 0 bases at J, with 10 bases in the middle. The CDR3 is 15 amino acids. The CDR3 bases are TGTGCCACCAGCAGCGGGGCGACGAGCACAGATACGCAGTATTTT. This sequence encodes CATSSGATSTDTQYF.

V usage is TRBV9 and J usage is TRBJ1-6, with D unclear. The CDR3 is 13 residues long. V lost 0 bases and J 12 bases, leaving 10 bases between the germline ends. The germline gives CDR1 SGDLS, CDR2 YYNGEE. The CDR3, as DNA: TGTGCCAGCAGCGTAGCTACAGCCCAACCCCTCCACTTT. Translation: CASSVATAQPLHF.

This clonotype has ten or more counts. DNA of the CDR3: TGTGCCAGCAGCTTAGAGCCGGCGGGGGGTGCCTACGAGCAGTACTTC. Protein product: CASSLEPAGGAYEQYF. J is TRBJ2-7 and V is TRBV7-6; 8 nucleotides match TRBD2. The CDR3 is 16 residues long. Trimming removed 1 base from V and 2 bases from J; junction bases left unmatched: 7. Germline CDR1 reads SGHVS; CDR2 reads FNYEAQ.

This clonotype was found a few times. The chain recombines TRBV2 with TRBJ2-7; no firm D call. The germline gives CDR1 SNHLY, CDR2 FYNNEI. Trimming removed 6 bases at V and 2 bases at J, with 20 bases between. This CDR3 spans 16 amino acids. In nucleotides, the CDR3 is TGTGCCAGCAGCCCAAAACGTCGCGGCCGCACCTACGAGCAGTACGTC. Translation: CASSPKRRGRTYEQYV.

The J gene is TRBJ1-2, the V gene TRBV29-1; a possible D gene is TRBD1 (5 bases). The CDR3 has 14 residues. From germline, CDR1 is SQVTM and CDR2 ANQGSEA. Between the trimmed V and J ends, which lost 7 bases and 3 bases, there was a span of 18 bases. The CDR3 region is CSARNPGLDYGYTF. In DNA, the CDR3 is TGCAGCGCGCGAAACCCGGGGCTGGACTATGGCTACACCTTC.

The V and J genes are TRBV2 and TRBJ2-2; D uncertain. The CDR3 loop spans 15 amino acids. V lost 3 bases and J 3 bases, leaving 11 bases between the germline ends. Germline V lookup: CDR1 SNHLY, CDR2 FYNNEI. The CDR3 region has the DNA TGTGCCAGCAGTGACCAACACTCCTACACCGGGGAGCTGTTTTTT. It specifies CASSDQHSYTGELFF.

The chain recombines TRBV15 with TRBJ2-5; D possibly corresponds to TRBD2 (6 bases). Between the trimmed V and J ends, which lost 0 bases and 4 bases, there was a span of 9 bases. This CDR3 has 14 residues. In germline, CDR1 is LNHNV, CDR2 YYDKDF (reference sequence). In DNA, the CDR3 is TGTGCCACCAGCAGAGATATGGAGGGAGAGACCCAGTACTTC. This gives the protein CATSRDMEGETQYF.

This sequence joins TRBV28 and TRBJ1-4; D gene ambiguous. In germline, CDR1 is MDHEN, CDR2 SYDVKM. V lost 5 bases to trimming and J lost 10 bases, with 20 bases between them. The CDR3 extends over 15 amino acids. The CDR3 DNA is TGTGCCAGCAGTCCCGACGGCAGTCCCGGACGAAAACTGTTTTTT. Amino acids: CASSPDGSPGRKLFF.

The rearrangement links TRBV27 to TRBJ1-2; possibly TRBD1 for D (5 bases). The V end was cut by 5 bases, the J end by 5 bases, with 9 bases between. The germline V gene has CDR1 MNHEY and CDR2 SMNVEV (reference sequence). This CDR3 is 12 amino acids long. CDR3 sequence reads: CASSPRQYGYTF. The CDR3 bases are TGTGCCAGCAGTCCTCGACAGTATGGCTACACCTTC.

The genes are TRBV7-9 and TRBJ1-2, with D uncertain. Germline CDR1 is SEHNR and CDR2 is FQNEAQ (reference sequence). CDR3 size: 11 residues. The V gene lost 6 bases and the J gene lost 5 bases, with 7 bases spanning the gap. The CDR3 is CASSTTYGYTF. The CDR3, as DNA: TGTGCCAGCAGTACCACGTATGGCTACACCTTC. The full variable domain, rest sourced from reference TRBV7-9 and TRBJ1-2, is DTGVSQNPRHKITKRGQNVTFRCDPISEHNRLYWYRQTLGQGPEFLTYFQNEAQLEKSRLLSDRFSAERPKGSFSTLEIQRTEQGDSAMYLCASSTTYGYTFGSGTRLTVV.

The chain carries TRBV7-3 and TRBJ2-3; 9 bases fit TRBD2. This CDR3 region has 15 residues. J was trimmed by 4 bases and V by 5 bases; bases with no gene match: 7. The germline gives CDR1 SGHTA, CDR2 FQGTGA. The CDR3, as DNA: TGTGCCAGCAGCCCACGGACTAGCGAGGCAGATACGCAGTATTTT. Encoded protein: CASSPRTSEADTQYF.

This clonotype has at least ten counts. The chain is built from TRBV6-1 and TRBJ1-6; perhaps TRBD1 as D (5 bases). CDR1 and CDR2 from the germline V gene are MNHNS and SASEGT. This CDR3 is 17 amino acids long. Between the trimmed V and J ends, which lost 2 bases and 10 bases, there was a span of 21 bases. The CDR3 coding sequence is TGTGCCAGCAGTGAACCTGGAAGGGGCAGGAAGGACTCACCCCTCCACTTT. The encoded protein is CASSEPGRGRKDSPLHF.

Turning to this clonotype: A read error is possible here, since a much larger clone lies one base away. This rearrangement joins TRBV27 to TRBJ2-3; unclear D gene. The V gene lost 11 bases and the J gene lost 2 bases, with 14 bases spanning the gap. Germline V gene data show CDR1 as MNHEY and CDR2 as SMNVEV (reference sequence). The CDR3 is 13 amino acids. This chain's CDR3 is CACGSKATDTQYF. The CDR3 DNA sequence: TGTGCCTGCGGATCTAAAGCCACAGATACGCAGTATTTT.

The rearrangement links TRBV20-1 to TRBJ1-4; D is ambiguous. Per germline, CDR1 DFQATT and CDR2 SNEGSKA (reference sequence). Trimming left V 6 bases short and J 6 bases short, with 8 bases between. This CDR3 has 11 amino acids. This chain's CDR3 is CSAPSYEKLFF. CDR3 bases: TGCAGTGCACCTTCCTATGAAAAACTGTTTTTT.

This clonotype was counted many times. The rearrangement joins TRBV6-5 to TRBJ2-1; 8 nucleotides align to TRBD2. Germline V gives CDR1 MNHEY, CDR2 SVGAGI. The trim removed 4 bases at V and 4 bases at J, leaving 6 bases unmatched. CDR3 length: 15 residues. CDR3 residues: CASSSGAGEYNEQFF. The CDR3 region has the DNA TGTGCCAGCAGTTCCGGAGCGGGGGAGTACAATGAGCAGTTCTTC.

This clonotype was seen repeatedly, ten times or more. This chain connects TRBV6-1 to TRBJ2-7; no clear D. Per the germline V gene, CDR1 is MNHNS and CDR2 is SASEGT. The germline V and J ends were trimmed by 7 bases and 2 bases, with 18 bases remaining between them. The CDR3 covers 15 residues. The DNA of the CDR3 is TGTGCCAGCACCGGCCCGTCCCGGACCCCCTACGAGCAGTACTTC. As protein: CASTGPSRTPYEQYF.